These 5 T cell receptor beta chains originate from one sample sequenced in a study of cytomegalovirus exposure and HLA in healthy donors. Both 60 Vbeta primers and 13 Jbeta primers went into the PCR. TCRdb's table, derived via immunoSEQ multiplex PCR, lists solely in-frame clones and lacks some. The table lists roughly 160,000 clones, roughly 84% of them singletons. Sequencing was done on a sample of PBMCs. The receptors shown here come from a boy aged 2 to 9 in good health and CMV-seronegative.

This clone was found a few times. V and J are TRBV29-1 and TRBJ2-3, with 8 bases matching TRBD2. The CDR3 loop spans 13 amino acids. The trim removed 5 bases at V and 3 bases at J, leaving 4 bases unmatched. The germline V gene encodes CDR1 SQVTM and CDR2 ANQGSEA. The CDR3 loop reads CSVFERGTDTQYF. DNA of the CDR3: TGCAGCGTTTTTGAGCGGGGGACAGATACGCAGTATTTT.

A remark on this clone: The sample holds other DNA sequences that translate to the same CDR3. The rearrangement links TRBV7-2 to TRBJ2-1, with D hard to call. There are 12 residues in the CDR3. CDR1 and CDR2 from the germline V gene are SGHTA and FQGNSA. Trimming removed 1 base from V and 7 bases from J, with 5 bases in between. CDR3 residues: CASSLERNEQFF. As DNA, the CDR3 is TGTGCCAGCAGCTTAGAGAGGAATGAGCAGTTCTTC.

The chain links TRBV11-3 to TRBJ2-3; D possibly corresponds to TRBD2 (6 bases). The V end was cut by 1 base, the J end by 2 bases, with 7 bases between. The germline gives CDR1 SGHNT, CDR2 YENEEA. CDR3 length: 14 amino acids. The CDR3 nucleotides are TGTGCCAGCAGCTTAGGCGGGGACACAGATACGCAGTATTTT. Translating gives CASSLGGDTDTQYF.

As DNA, the CDR3 is TGTGCCACTTCGGGAGACGACTGGAGGGGCTACACCTTC. Its translation is CATSGDDWRGYTF. This chain joins TRBV2 and TRBJ1-2; D is ambiguous. The CDR3 length is 13 residues. CDR1 is SNHLY and CDR2 is FYNNEI in the germline V gene. The V end lost 10 bases, the J end lost 8 bases, and 20 bases lay between the germline ends.

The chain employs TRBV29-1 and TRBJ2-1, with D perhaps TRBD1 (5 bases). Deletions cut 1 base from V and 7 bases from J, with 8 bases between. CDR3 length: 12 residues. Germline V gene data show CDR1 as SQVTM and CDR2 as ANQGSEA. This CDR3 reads CSVEVRANEQFF. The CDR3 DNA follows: TGCAGCGTTGAAGTCAGGGCTAATGAGCAGTTCTTC.